Listed below are T cell receptor beta chains from one sample, sequenced in a study of cytomegalovirus exposure and HLA in healthy donors. Method: immunoSEQ multiplex PCR; TCRdb's copy keeps in-frame clones and lacks some. The data contain 130,000 to 150,000 clones, roughly nine tenths of them seen just once; the ten biggest clones take up about 10%. Specimen: PBMCs. These receptors were collected from a woman younger than 35 in good health and CMV-seropositive. CDR3s include the opening cysteine and the closing phenylalanine or tryptophan. The D gene is left open where the match is weak. Size is stated for part of the rows, as once, few or many counts, or as a class when the clone is expanded.

j_gene | abundance | d_gene | v_gene | CDR3nt | CDR3aa
TRBJ1-1 | . | . | TRBV6-5 | TGTGCCAGCAGTCCTTCGGGGAGAGAGAGTGAAGCTTTCTTT | CASSPSGRESEAFF
TRBJ2-7 | few | TRBD2 | TRBV2 | TGTGCCAGCAGGTCCCGGGGGGGCCAGTGGTACGAGCAGTACTTC | CASRSRGGQWYEQYF
TRBJ2-2 | . | TRBD2 | TRBV5-1 | TGCGCCAGCAGCACTGCCGGACTAGCGGGGGGGCCGAACACCGGGGAGCTGTTTTTT | CASSTAGLAGGPNTGELFF
TRBJ1-2 | . | TRBD1 | TRBV19 | TGTGCCAGTAGTATCCTCGCAGGGGGCTATGGCTACACCTTC | CASSILAGGYGYTF
TRBJ2-3 | . | . | TRBV20-1 | TGCAGTGCTTCTCGCACAGATACGCAGTATTTT | CSASRTDTQYF
TRBJ1-3 | . | . | TRBV9 | TGTGCCAGCAGCGACCGGGACAACTCTGGAAACACCATATATTTT | CASSDRDNSGNTIYF
TRBJ2-7 | . | TRBD1 | TRBV4-3 | TGCGCCAGCAGCCAACAGACAGGGGGCTCCTACGAGCAGTACTTC | CASSQQTGGSYEQYF
TRBJ2-7 | . | . | TRBV4-3 | TGCGCCAGCAGCCAAGAGGTCTCGGGCTACGAGCAGTACTTC | CASSQEVSGYEQYF
TRBJ1-2 | . | . | TRBV30 | TGTGCCTGGACGCAGGGAAATGTTCTTGGCTACACCTTC | CAWTQGNVLGYTF
TRBJ2-7 | once | TRBD1 | TRBV19 | TGTGCCAGTAGTACTCCCGGGACAGGCTACGAGCAGTACTTC | CASSTPGTGYEQYF
TRBJ2-7 | . | . | TRBV4-3 | TGCGCCAGCAGCCAAGAACCTGTCGGGACAAAGTCCCCCTACGAGCAGTACTTC | CASSQEPVGTKSPYEQYF
TRBJ2-5 | . | . | TRBV7-9 | TGTGCCAGCAGCTCGTCAGGCCAGGGCACGAAAGAGACCCAGTACTTC | CASSSSGQGTKETQYF
TRBJ2-7 | . | TRBD1 | TRBV5-1 | TGCGCCAGCAGCACACAGGGGGGCGAGCAGTACTTC | CASSTQGGEQYF
TRBJ2-7 | . | . | TRBV5-1 | TGCGCCAGCAGGGGCCTCCCCAGTCCAGGGCCCTACGAGCAGTACTTC | CASRGLPSPGPYEQYF
TRBJ2-5 | . | TRBD1 | TRBV9 | TGTGCCAGCAGCCCTCGGGACAGGGAGGGAGAGACCCAGTACTTC | CASSPRDREGETQYF
TRBJ1-2 | few | TRBD1 | TRBV5-6 | TGTGCCAGCAGGGGGGAGTGGGACAGGAGTAACTATGGCTACACCTTC | CASRGEWDRSNYGYTF
TRBJ1-1 | . | . | TRBV30 | TGTGCCTGGTCCCCCCTTGGGCAGGGGAACACTGAAGCTTTCTTT | CAWSPLGQGNTEAFF
TRBJ2-7 | . | . | TRBV30 | TGTGCCTACTCGAGAGACTACGAGCAGTACTTC | CAYSRDYEQYF
TRBJ1-1 | . | TRBD1 | TRBV28 | TGTGCCAGCAGTACACAGGGGGCTAAGGTCACTGAAGCTTTCTTT | CASSTQGAKVTEAFF
TRBJ2-1 | . | . | TRBV5-1 | TGCGCCAGCAGACACATCCCGGCAATGGGCAGTATGGAGCAGTTCTTC | CASRHIPAMGSMEQFF
TRBJ2-4 | . | TRBD2 | TRBV19 | TGTGCCAGTAAGGATCTAGCGGGAGAAAACATTCAGTACTTC | CASKDLAGENIQYF
TRBJ2-7 | . | TRBD2 | TRBV7-6 | TGTGCCAGCAGCCCCAGCGGGGGGAGTTCCTACGAGCAGTACTTC | CASSPSGGSSYEQYF
TRBJ2-7 | . | . | TRBV30 | TGTGCCTGGTCGAGGGTTACCTACGAGCAGTACTTC | CAWSRVTYEQYF